The 30 T cell receptor beta chains below all came from one sample that was sequenced in a study of CD8 T cells in Susac syndrome. About 0.45 to 1 ug RNA was reverse transcribed with random hexamers. TCRdb itself ran the immunoSEQ multiplex PCR reads through MiXCR, one entry per CDR3 protein. This table has roughly 150,000 distinct CDR3 sequences, around 93% appearing once. The sample was CD4+ T cells from PBMCs. The receptors were gathered from a human donor in good health.

The chain couples TRBV15 to TRBJ2-1; 10 nucleotides line up with TRBD2. This CDR3 has 15 residues. J was trimmed by 4 bases and V by 3 bases; bases with no gene match: 3. The germline V gene has CDR1 LNHNV and CDR2 YYDKDF (reference sequence). CDR3 sequence (DNA): TGTGCCACCAGCAGTTTAGCGGGGGGATACAATGAGCAGTTCTTC. Amino acids: CATSSLAGGYNEQFF.

The V gene is TRBV20-1, the J gene TRBJ1-5, with D tentatively TRBD1 (5 bases). V dropped 6 bases and J dropped 7 bases, with 13 bases sitting between them. CDR3 size: 12 residues. Germline lookup yields CDR1 DFQATT and CDR2 SNEGSKA (reference sequence). The CDR3 nucleotides read TGCAGTGCGCTGCAGGGAGCCCAGCCCCAGCATTTT. Amino acid sequence: CSALQGAQPQHF.

This clonotype was detected only once. The chain employs TRBV6-6 and TRBJ1-2, with a possible D match to TRBD1 (6 bases). The germline V and J ends were trimmed by 7 bases and 8 bases, with 11 bases remaining between them. This CDR3 has 11 amino acids. The germline V gene has CDR1 MNHNY and CDR2 SVGAGI (reference sequence). The CDR3 loop reads CASTQGIGYTF. The CDR3 nucleotides are TGTGCCAGCACCCAGGGGATAGGCTACACCTTC.

The chain combines TRBV18 with TRBJ2-1, with TRBD1 as a possible D gene (6 bases). Germline CDR1 is KGHSH and CDR2 is LQKENI. CDR3 length equals 16 residues. V was clipped by 6 bases and J by 5 bases, with 20 bases between them. CDR3 sequence (DNA): TGTGCCAGCTCGCCTCGGGGCTACAGGGACAACAATGAGCAGTTCTTC. Its protein is CASSPRGYRDNNEQFF.

V is TRBV5-1 and J is TRBJ1-1; D remains unclear. The CDR3 covers 15 residues. Trimming cost V 4 bases and J 4 bases, with 17 bases left between them. In germline, CDR1 is SGHRS, CDR2 YFSETQ. The CDR3: CASSQMGLTGTEAFF. The CDR3 DNA reads TGCGCCAGCAGCCAGATGGGATTAACCGGCACTGAAGCTTTCTTT.

There are a few counts of this clonotype. The chain recombines TRBV29-1 with TRBJ1-3; no clear D. CDR1 and CDR2 (germline): SQVTM, ANQGSEA. CDR3 size: 13 residues. V was shortened by 3 bases and J by 2 bases, with 8 bases between the two germline ends. CDR3 sequence: CSVETGAGNTIYF. The CDR3 DNA sequence: TGCAGCGTTGAGACCGGGGCTGGAAACACCATATATTTT.

The genes are TRBV7-2 and TRBJ2-2, with no clear D. The V gene's germline CDR1 is SGHTA and CDR2 FQGNSA. The CDR3 runs 13 residues. The V and J ends lost 2 bases and 6 bases respectively, with 7 bases between them. CDR3 loop: CASSLLVAGELFF. DNA of the CDR3: TGTGCCAGCAGCTTACTCGTTGCCGGGGAGCTGTTTTTT. Full variable domain (missing parts from reference TRBV7-2 and TRBJ2-2): GAGVSQSPSNKVTEKGKDVELRCDPISGHTALYWYRQSLGQGLEFLIYFQGNSAPDKSGLPSDRFSAERTGGSVSTLTIQRTQQEDSAVYLCASSLLVAGELFFGEGSRLTVL.

This rearrangement joins TRBV7-2 to TRBJ1-1; maybe TRBD1 (5 bases). The V and J ends lost 0 bases and 4 bases respectively, with 12 bases between them. There are 15 residues in the CDR3. CDR1 is SGHTA, CDR2 FQGNSA, per germline. The CDR3 loop reads CASSLALRQGTEAFF. CDR3 in DNA: TGTGCCAGCAGCTTAGCGCTACGGCAGGGCACTGAAGCTTTCTTT.

This CDR3 reads CSARPGLAGTETQYF. DNA for the CDR3: TGCAGTGCTAGACCCGGACTAGCGGGGACGGAGACCCAGTACTTC. This sequence joins TRBV20-1 and TRBJ2-5, with 12 bases fitting TRBD2. In germline, CDR1 is DFQATT, CDR2 SNEGSKA (reference sequence). CDR3 length equals 15 residues. V dropped 2 bases and J dropped 5; count of bases not matched to a gene: 6.

V gene TRBV9 combines with J gene TRBJ2-2; D call uncertain. Germline V lookup: CDR1 SGDLS, CDR2 YYNGEE. V lost 0 bases and J 1 base, leaving 10 bases between the germline ends. This CDR3 is built from 16 residues. The CDR3 sequence is CASSVEQILNTGELFF. The CDR3 coding sequence is TGTGCCAGCAGCGTAGAACAGATCCTGAACACCGGGGAGCTGTTTTTT.

Points on this clonotype: Germline and junction disagree at one end, which may indicate a read error. The chain couples TRBV7-9 to TRBJ2-7, with D tentatively TRBD2 (7 bases). Germline-derived CDR1 and CDR2 are SEHNR and FQNEAQ (reference sequence). The length of the CDR3 is 15 residues. For the CDR3, the DNA is TGTTCCAGCAGCTTAAGGGGGGGATGGCTCCACGAGCAGTACTTC. This sequence encodes CSSSLRGGWLHEQYF.

The rearrangement links TRBV28 to TRBJ1-4; no reliable D call. Germline V gene data show CDR1 as MDHEN and CDR2 as SYDVKM. Trimming shortened V by 8 bases and J by 7 bases, and 8 bases separated the two germline ends. The CDR3 sequence is 11 residues long. The CDR3 nucleotides are TGTGCCAGCTCTCGCGTTGAAAAACTGTTTTTT. This sequence encodes CASSRVEKLFF. Variable domain in full (rest from reference TRBV28 and TRBJ1-4): DVKVTQSSRYLVKRTGEKVFLECVQDMDHENMFWYRQDPGLGLRLIYFSYDVKMKEKGDIPEGYSVSREKKERFSLILESASTNQTSMYLCASSRVEKLFFGSGTQLSVL.

The chain employs TRBV10-3 and TRBJ2-5; 7 bases are a match to TRBD2. This CDR3 is built from 16 residues. Germline CDR1 ENHRY, CDR2 SYGVKD. V was pared by 4 bases and J by 2 bases, with 10 bases of the junction left unmatched. This CDR3 reads CAISGGAGSGQETQYF. The DNA for the CDR3 is TGTGCCATCAGTGGGGGAGCGGGGAGTGGGCAAGAGACCCAGTACTTC.

The V call is TRBV19, the J call TRBJ1-4, with D maybe TRBD1 (6 bases). The CDR3 runs to 15 residues. Deletions cut 9 bases from V and 7 bases from J, with 21 bases between. CDR1 and CDR2 (germline): LNHDA, SQIVND (reference sequence). CDR3 protein: CASEGVGAGSEKLFF. The CDR3 DNA reads TGTGCCAGCGAGGGGGTTGGAGCCGGTAGTGAAAAACTGTTTTTT.

The rearrangement links TRBV24-1 to TRBJ2-3, with unresolved D. The germline V and J ends were trimmed by 5 bases and 12 bases, with 8 bases remaining between them. CDR1 and CDR2 from the germline V gene are KGHDR and SFDVKD. This CDR3 spans 10 amino acids. CDR3: CATSACAQYF. The CDR3 coding sequence is TGTGCCACCAGTGCCTGCGCACAGTATTTT.

This clonotype was seen a few times. V and J are TRBV2 and TRBJ2-4; D might be TRBD2 (6 bases). The length of the CDR3 is 12 residues. V was cut by 1 base and J by 10 bases, with 8 bases left in between. Per germline, CDR1 SNHLY and CDR2 FYNNEI. CDR3 DNA: TGTGCCAGCAGTGAAGGGAGGGCGATTCAGTACTTC. It yields the protein CASSEGRAIQYF.

The sample holds one count of this clonotype. V is TRBV5-6 and J is TRBJ1-2; 12 positions match TRBD1. CDR3 size: 13 residues. After removal of 6 bases from V and 6 bases from J, the junction contained 3 bases not matched to a gene. Per the germline V gene, CDR1 is SGHDT and CDR2 is YYEEEE. CDR3 loop: CASTRDRGHGYTF. The CDR3 nucleotides are TGTGCCAGCACTCGGGACAGGGGGCATGGCTACACCTTC.

CDR3 residues: CATSDPGRSTDTQYF. CDR3 bases: TGTGCCACCAGTGACCCAGGACGAAGCACAGATACGCAGTATTTT. This sequence joins TRBV24-1 and TRBJ2-3; D gene ambiguous. The V end was cut by 4 bases, the J end by 0 bases, with 10 bases between. The germline V gene encodes CDR1 KGHDR and CDR2 SFDVKD. This CDR3 spans 15 amino acids.

The chain links TRBV6-6 to TRBJ1-2; 9 bases are shared with TRBD1. This CDR3 has 12 residues. Per the germline V gene, CDR1 is MNHNY and CDR2 is SVGAGI (reference sequence). V shed 5 bases and J 6 bases; nucleotides not matched to a gene: 1. The CDR3 loop reads CASSGQGHGYTF. Here the CDR3 DNA reads TGTGCCAGCAGTGGACAGGGGCATGGCTACACCTTC.

The chain joins TRBV9 to TRBJ1-4; TRBD1 agrees at 7 bases. Germline lookup yields CDR1 SGDLS and CDR2 YYNGEE. The CDR3 has 15 amino acids. Trimming cost V 3 bases and J 8 bases; bases outside gene matches: 10. CDR3 region: CASSAETGPGEKLFF. CDR3 in DNA: TGTGCCAGCAGCGCGGAGACAGGGCCGGGCGAAAAACTGTTTTTT.

This clonotype was recorded a few times. DNA of the CDR3: TGTGCCAGCAGTCTAGTTACCGGGGGGAACATTCAGTACTTC. Translating gives CASSLVTGGNIQYF. This rearrangement joins TRBV2 to TRBJ2-4, with 7 nucleotides matching TRBD2. V shed 5 bases, J shed 7 bases, and the junction held 8 bases outside the gene matches. This CDR3 is 14 amino acids long. CDR1 and CDR2 from the germline V gene are SNHLY and FYNNEI.

This chain uses TRBV9 with TRBJ1-1, with 9 bases fitting TRBD1. Losses at the gene ends were 3 bases for V and 5 bases for J; bases not matched to a gene: 14. Germline V lookup: CDR1 SGDLS, CDR2 YYNGEE. CDR3 size: 17 residues. CDR3 residues: CASSALRRGQGETEAFF. Here the CDR3 DNA reads TGTGCCAGCAGCGCCCTTCGGAGGGGACAGGGTGAGACTGAAGCTTTCTTT.

CDR3 nucleotides: TGCGCCAGCAGTCACCAACAGGGTCGGCGGTATGGCTACACCTTC. It translates to CASSHQQGRRYGYTF. V gene TRBV23-1 combines with J gene TRBJ1-2; weak D call: TRBD1 (6 bases). TRBV23-1 is given ORF status, its function remaining uncertain. The CDR3 has 15 amino acids. V dropped 3 bases and J dropped 5 bases, with 16 bases sitting between them.

The J gene is TRBJ2-5, the V gene TRBV6-1; no reliable D call. V was shortened by 1 base and J by 4 bases, with 10 bases between the two germline ends. The CDR3 sequence is 14 residues long. Germline-derived CDR1 and CDR2 are MNHNS and SASEGT. The CDR3 bases are TGTGCCAGCAGTGAAGGAGCTAGTGTAGAGACCCAGTACTTC. This translates into CASSEGASVETQYF.

V is TRBV4-2 and J is TRBJ2-1; D is ambiguous. This CDR3 has 15 amino acids. Germline-derived CDR1 and CDR2 are LGHNA and YNFKEQ. Trimming took 1 base from V and 6 from J, leaving 13 bases between them. CDR3 in amino acids: CASSQAVRATNEQFF. The DNA of the CDR3 is TGTGCCAGCAGCCAAGCGGTCCGAGCAACCAATGAGCAGTTCTTC.

This chain connects TRBV6-5 to TRBJ2-7; D gene uncertain. From germline, CDR1 is MNHEY and CDR2 SVGAGI. The CDR3 has 15 residues. The V and J ends lost 0 bases and 1 base respectively, with 10 bases between them. The CDR3 protein is CASSYSMAGSYEQYF. CDR3 nucleotides: TGTGCCAGCAGTTACTCGATGGCTGGTTCCTACGAGCAGTACTTC.

This chain connects TRBV7-9 to TRBJ2-1; 9 positions agree with TRBD2. Germline CDR1 SEHNR, CDR2 FQNEAQ (reference sequence). CDR3 size: 14 residues. Trimming removed 5 bases from V and 7 bases from J; junction bases left unmatched: 6. The CDR3 DNA reads TGTGCCAGCAGCCCCCTGCGGGGGGGGAATGAGCAGTTCTTC. Translating it yields CASSPLRGGNEQFF.

The chain has TRBV7-9 and TRBJ2-1; D is perhaps TRBD1 (6 bases). There are 16 residues in the CDR3. V was pared by 4 bases and J by 0 bases, with 13 bases between. Germline loops: CDR1 SEHNR, CDR2 FQNEAQ (reference sequence). CDR3 sequence: CASSYEGQYSYNEQFF. DNA for the CDR3: TGTGCCAGCAGCTACGAAGGACAGTACTCCTACAATGAGCAGTTCTTC.

The chain is built from TRBV20-1 and TRBJ2-5; TRBD2 matches 11 bases. V gave up 5 bases and J gave up 5 bases; unmatched junction bases: 10. CDR3 size: 15 residues. The germline V gene encodes CDR1 DFQATT and CDR2 SNEGSKA (reference sequence). In DNA, the CDR3 is TGCAGTGCTGTCCCCGGGACTAGCGGTGGGGAGACCCAGTACTTC. Its protein product is CSAVPGTSGGETQYF.

The chain combines TRBV5-4 with TRBJ2-5; the D gene is possibly TRBD2 (6 bases). This CDR3 is built from 14 residues. The V and J ends lost 2 bases and 3 bases respectively, with 11 bases between them. CDR1 and CDR2 (germline): SGHNT, YYREEE (reference sequence). CDR3 sequence reads: CASSFWGVEETQYF. The CDR3 DNA reads TGTGCCAGCAGCTTTTGGGGGGTCGAAGAGACCCAGTACTTC.